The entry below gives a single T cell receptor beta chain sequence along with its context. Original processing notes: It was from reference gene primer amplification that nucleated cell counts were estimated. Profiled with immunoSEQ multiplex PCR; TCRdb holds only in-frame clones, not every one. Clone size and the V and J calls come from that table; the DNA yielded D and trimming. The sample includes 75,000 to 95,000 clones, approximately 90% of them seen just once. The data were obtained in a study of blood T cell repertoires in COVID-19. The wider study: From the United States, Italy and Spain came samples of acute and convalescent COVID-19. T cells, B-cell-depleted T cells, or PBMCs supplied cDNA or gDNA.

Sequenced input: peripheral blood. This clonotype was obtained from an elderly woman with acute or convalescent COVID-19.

The CDR3 loop reads CASSLLFPQSDQPQHF. CDR3 DNA: TGTGCCAGCAGTTTATTATTCCCCCAGAGCGATCAGCCCCAGCATTTT. The chain employs TRBV28 and TRBJ1-5; D gene unclear. The V end lost 1 base, the J end lost 5 bases, and 15 bases lay between the germline ends. Germline CDR1 MDHEN, CDR2 SYDVKM. CDR3 length equals 16 residues.